Below are 9 T cell receptor beta chains sequenced from a single sample in a study of blood T cell repertoires in COVID-19 (dated by TCRdb to 2018 to 2020). Library prep was done by the immunoSEQ multiplex PCR assay. This immuneACCESS table, as held by TCRdb, lists in-frame sequences with V and J called but not all clones. Of the missing ones, under half trace to an unresolved V gene in checked studies; the others have no known cause. Across this sample there are 250,000 to 300,000 clones, with roughly 80% seen only once. Clones ranked in the top ten supply around 5% of the sample. The sample taken for sequencing was PBMCs or T cells enriched from blood (not recorded which). Every receptor here comes from a man aged 35 to 55 who had been exposed to COVID-19.

V gene TRBV29-1 combines with J gene TRBJ1-2; 10 nucleotides align to TRBD1. Germline CDR1 and CDR2: SQVTM and ANQGSEA. Trimming took 5 bases from V and 4 from J; bases not matched to a gene: 7. The CDR3 has 14 amino acids. CDR3 nucleotide sequence: TGCAGCGTTACAGCTGGGGACAGGGGCTATGGCTACACCTTC. It specifies CSVTAGDRGYGYTF.

The CDR3 region is CASSLPLAGEPNEQFF. The CDR3 nucleotides read TGTGCCAGCAGCCTACCACTAGCGGGGGAGCCCAATGAGCAGTTCTTC. The rearrangement joins TRBV5-6 to TRBJ2-1; 11 bases match TRBD2. Germline CDR1 SGHDT, CDR2 YYEEEE. The CDR3 has 16 amino acids. The J segment lost 6 bases and the V segment lost 4 bases, leaving 9 bases of the junction unmatched.

This chain links TRBV12-5 with TRBJ1-1, with a weak D call TRBD1 (6 bases). This CDR3 is 15 amino acids long. CDR1 is LGHNT, CDR2 FRNRAP, per germline. V lost 0 bases and J 4 bases, leaving 12 bases between the germline ends. CDR3 amino acids: CASGLVQGGVTEAFF. The CDR3 region has the DNA TGTGCTAGTGGTTTGGTACAAGGGGGAGTCACTGAAGCTTTCTTT.

The CDR3 spells CASRPGVSNQPQHF. The CDR3, as DNA: TGTGCCAGCAGACCAGGGGTGAGCAATCAGCCCCAGCATTTT. V is TRBV27 and J is TRBJ1-5; D is possibly TRBD1 (6 bases). The CDR3 length is 14 residues. V was cut by 6 bases and J by 1 base, with 10 bases left in between. The germline V gene has CDR1 MNHEY and CDR2 SMNVEV (reference sequence).

The chain combines TRBV6-6 with TRBJ2-1; D might be TRBD2 (6 bases). V was pared by 6 bases and J by 7 bases, with 19 bases between. Germline CDR1 MNHNY, CDR2 SVGAGI (reference sequence). The CDR3 has 15 residues. CDR3 sequence reads: CASSSDYRLGNEQFF. CDR3 DNA: TGTGCCAGCAGCTCGGACTATCGCCTTGGGAATGAGCAGTTCTTC.

The chain joins TRBV10-3 to TRBJ1-1, with D hard to call. V lost 8 bases and J 11 bases, leaving 21 bases between the germline ends. Per the germline V gene, CDR1 is ENHRY and CDR2 is SYGVKD. The CDR3 loop spans 13 amino acids. This chain's CDR3 is CAIADLARRGAFF. CDR3 nucleotide sequence: TGTGCCATCGCAGACTTAGCGCGGCGCGGGGCTTTCTTT.

This clone was seen a handful of times. The V and J genes are TRBV7-8 and TRBJ1-5; TRBD1 matches at 9 bases. The CDR3 contains 15 residues. Germline loops: CDR1 SGHVS, CDR2 FQNEAQ. V was pared by 1 base and J by 7 bases, with 5 bases of the junction left unmatched. Here the CDR3 reads CASSLERTGDQPQHF. In nucleotides, the CDR3 is TGTGCCAGCAGCTTAGAAAGGACAGGGGACCAGCCCCAGCATTTT.

The chain couples TRBV30 to TRBJ2-5; TRBD2 is a possible D gene (5 bases). The germline V gene encodes CDR1 GTSNPN and CDR2 SVGIG (reference sequence). The CDR3 contains 14 residues. The V end lost 2 bases, the J end lost 4 bases, and 14 bases lay between the germline ends. The CDR3 is CAWSINAGGETQYF. The CDR3 DNA sequence: TGTGCCTGGAGTATTAACGCGGGTGGAGAGACCCAGTACTTC.

This clone turned up a few times. The chain carries TRBV19 and TRBJ2-3; D possibly corresponds to TRBD1 (5 bases). V dropped 4 bases and J dropped 2 bases, with 13 bases sitting between them. Germline CDR1 LNHDA, CDR2 SQIVND (reference sequence). The CDR3 length is 15 residues. This CDR3 reads CASSTGRALTDTQYF. The CDR3 region has the DNA TGTGCCAGTAGTACTGGCAGGGCCCTCACAGATACGCAGTATTTT.